The entry below gives a single T cell receptor (beta chain) sequence along with its context. This clonotype was detected only a few times. Its antigen remains undetermined. No much larger clone is present one base from it, and per-base qualities are unavailable. What the time point label conveys for this sample: healthy control second sampling, 21 days after first. Using flow cytometry, MAIT cells, defined as Valpha7.2+ CD161+ T cells, were identified and sorted. The healthy adult controls were either laboratory volunteers or leukocyte cones from the national blood and transplant service. For RNA extraction, between about 5,000 and 10,000 MAIT cells from each sample were sorted straight into RNAqueous-Micro lysis buffer. To check how stable the MAIT repertoire is, unchallenged healthy controls gave two samples spaced 20 to 25 days apart. Lymphoprep gradient centrifugation was used to isolate peripheral blood mononuclear cells from both the blood samples and the leukocyte cones. A BD FACSAria Fusion or BD FACSAria III sorter was used for cell sorting.

The data derive from a study of MAIT cells during Salmonella Paratyphi A infection (dated by TCRdb to about 2017). The investigation overall reported the following: Diagnosed volunteers showed more expansion or contraction among top five MAIT clonotypes than healthy controls (around 0.52 versus 0.13), suggesting infection-driven repertoire reshaping. The availability of volunteer samples limited the sample sizes, but these sizes were considered adequate to detect differences between groups. MAIT cell TRBV usage was oligoclonal with a preference for TRBV20 and TRBV6, and infection did not appear to change this usage.

Measured from the cysteine to the phenylalanine, the CDR3 is 13 residues long. Here the CDR3 DNA is all that survives: 39 bases in frame from base 1. The CDR1 and CDR2 encoded by the germline V gene (reference sequence) are DFQATT and SNEGSKA. Preparation of the library involved 5' RACE. TCRbeta was amplified by two rounds of PCR with Phusion High-Fidelity polymerase, and sample-specific barcodes were added in the primers. Template-switch cDNA synthesis with SMARTScribe reverse transcriptase and a TRBC-specific primer was used to generate TCRbeta libraries. The barcoded samples were pooled and then prepared using the NEBNext Ultra DNA Library Prep Kit for Illumina. Sequencing of the libraries took place on an Illumina MiSeq using the MiSeq reagent kit v2, 300 cycles. The original methods were these. Jemultiplexer was used to demultiplex reads by barcode, and MiTCR with default parameters handled the alignment. VDJtools filtered out non-functional sequences; clonotypes were defined by amino acid sequence, with frequencies based on assigned sequence reads. The clonal space homeostasis analysis grouped clonotypes by frequency into over-represented (0.05-1), large, medium and small bins. Clones were called with MiXCR by TCRdb after fastp trimmed the public reads at Q25, and only in-frame beta chains were retained. Under each unique CDR3 protein, matching rows form one entry showing the most common genes and DNA. The V and J calls, along with clone size, are taken from TCRdb and not from the paper's own processing. This sample is represented by roughly 720 distinct CDR3 sequences; roughly 40% of them were singletons. Roughly three fifths of the sample is held by the ten biggest clonotypes.

Sequenced sample: MAIT cells from blood. The origin of this receptor is an adult in good health. This chain joins TRBV20-1 to TRBJ1-1, with TRBD1 identical over 8 junction bases. In nucleotide form, the sequence is TGCAGCGCGACAGGGGTTATGAACACTGAAGCTTTCTTT. Its translation is CSATGVMNTEAFF.